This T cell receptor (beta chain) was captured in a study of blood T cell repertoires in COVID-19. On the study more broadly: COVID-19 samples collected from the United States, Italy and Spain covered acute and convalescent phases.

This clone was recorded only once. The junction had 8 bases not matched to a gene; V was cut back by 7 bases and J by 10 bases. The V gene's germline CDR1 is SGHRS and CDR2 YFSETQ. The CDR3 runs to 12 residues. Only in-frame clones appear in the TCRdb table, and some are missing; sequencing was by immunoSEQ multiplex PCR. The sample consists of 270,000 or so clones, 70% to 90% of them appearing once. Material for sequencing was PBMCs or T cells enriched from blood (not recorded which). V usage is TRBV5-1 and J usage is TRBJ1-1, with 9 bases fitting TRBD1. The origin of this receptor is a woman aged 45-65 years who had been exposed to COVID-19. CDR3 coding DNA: TGCGCCAGCCTGGACAGGGGAGGCTTAGCTTTCTTT. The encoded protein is CASLDRGGLAFF.